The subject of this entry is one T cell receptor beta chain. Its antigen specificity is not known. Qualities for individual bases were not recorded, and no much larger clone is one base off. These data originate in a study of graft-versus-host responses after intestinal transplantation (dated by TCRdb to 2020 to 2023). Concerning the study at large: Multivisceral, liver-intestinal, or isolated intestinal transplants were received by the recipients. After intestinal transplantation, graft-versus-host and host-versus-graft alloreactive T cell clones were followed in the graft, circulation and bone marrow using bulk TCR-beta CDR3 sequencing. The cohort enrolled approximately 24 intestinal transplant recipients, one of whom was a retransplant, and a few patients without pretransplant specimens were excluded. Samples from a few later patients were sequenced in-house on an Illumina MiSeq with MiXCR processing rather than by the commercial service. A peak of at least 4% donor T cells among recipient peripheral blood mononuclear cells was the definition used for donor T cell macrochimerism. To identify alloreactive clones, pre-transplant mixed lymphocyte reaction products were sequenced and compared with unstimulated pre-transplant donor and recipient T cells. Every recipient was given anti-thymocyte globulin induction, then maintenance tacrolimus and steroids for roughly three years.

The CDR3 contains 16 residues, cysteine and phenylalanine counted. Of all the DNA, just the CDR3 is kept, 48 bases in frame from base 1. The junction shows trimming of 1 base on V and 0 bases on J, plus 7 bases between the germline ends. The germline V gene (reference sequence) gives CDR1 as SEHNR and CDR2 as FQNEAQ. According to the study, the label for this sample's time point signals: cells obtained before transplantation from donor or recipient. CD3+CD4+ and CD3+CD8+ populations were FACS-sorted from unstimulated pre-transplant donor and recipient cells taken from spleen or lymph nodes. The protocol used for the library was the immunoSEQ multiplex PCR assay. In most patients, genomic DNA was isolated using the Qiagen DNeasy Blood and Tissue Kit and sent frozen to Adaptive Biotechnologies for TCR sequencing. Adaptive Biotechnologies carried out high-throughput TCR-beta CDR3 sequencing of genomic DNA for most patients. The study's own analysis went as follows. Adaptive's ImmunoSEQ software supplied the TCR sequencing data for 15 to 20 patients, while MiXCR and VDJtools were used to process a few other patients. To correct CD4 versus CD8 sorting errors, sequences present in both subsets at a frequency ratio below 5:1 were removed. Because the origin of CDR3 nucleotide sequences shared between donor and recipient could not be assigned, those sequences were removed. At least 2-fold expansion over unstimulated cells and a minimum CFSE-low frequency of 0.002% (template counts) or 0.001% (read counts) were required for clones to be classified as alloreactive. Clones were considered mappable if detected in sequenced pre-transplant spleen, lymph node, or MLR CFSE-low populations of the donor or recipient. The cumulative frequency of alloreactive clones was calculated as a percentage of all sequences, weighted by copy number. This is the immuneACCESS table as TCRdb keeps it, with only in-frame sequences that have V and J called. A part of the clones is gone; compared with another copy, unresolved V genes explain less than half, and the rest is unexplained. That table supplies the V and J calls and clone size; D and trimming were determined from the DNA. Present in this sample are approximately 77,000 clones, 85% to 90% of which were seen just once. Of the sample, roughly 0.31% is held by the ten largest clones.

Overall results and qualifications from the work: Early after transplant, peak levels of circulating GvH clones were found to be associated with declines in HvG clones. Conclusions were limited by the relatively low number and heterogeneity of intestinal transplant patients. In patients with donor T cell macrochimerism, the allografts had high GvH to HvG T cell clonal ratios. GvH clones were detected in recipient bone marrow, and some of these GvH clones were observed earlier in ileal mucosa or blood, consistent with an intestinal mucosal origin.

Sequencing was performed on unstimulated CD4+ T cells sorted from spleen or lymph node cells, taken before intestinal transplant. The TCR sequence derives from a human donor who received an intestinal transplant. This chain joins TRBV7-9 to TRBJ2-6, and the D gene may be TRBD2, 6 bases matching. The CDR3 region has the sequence CASSLVGSSGANVLTF. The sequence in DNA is TGTGCCAGCAGCTTAGTCGGGAGCTCTGGGGCCAACGTCCTGACTTTC.